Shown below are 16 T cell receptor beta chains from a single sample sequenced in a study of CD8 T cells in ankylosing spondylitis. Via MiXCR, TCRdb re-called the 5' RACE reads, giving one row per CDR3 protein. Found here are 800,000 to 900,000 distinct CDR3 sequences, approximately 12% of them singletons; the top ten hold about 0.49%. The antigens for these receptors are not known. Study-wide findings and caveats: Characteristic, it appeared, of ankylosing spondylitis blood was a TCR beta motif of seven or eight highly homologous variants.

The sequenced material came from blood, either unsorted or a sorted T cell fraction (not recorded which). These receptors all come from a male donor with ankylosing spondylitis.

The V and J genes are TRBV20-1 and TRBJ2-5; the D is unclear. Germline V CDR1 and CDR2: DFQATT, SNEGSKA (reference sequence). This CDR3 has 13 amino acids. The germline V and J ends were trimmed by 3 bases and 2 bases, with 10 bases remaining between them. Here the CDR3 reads CSASRVRQETQYF. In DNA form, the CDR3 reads TGCAGTGCTAGTAGGGTCAGGCAAGAGACCCAGTACTTC.

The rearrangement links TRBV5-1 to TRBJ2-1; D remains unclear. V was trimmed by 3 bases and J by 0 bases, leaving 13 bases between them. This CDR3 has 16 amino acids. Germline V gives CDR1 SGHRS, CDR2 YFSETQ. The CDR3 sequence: CASSWVVGNSYNEQFF. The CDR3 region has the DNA TGCGCCAGCAGCTGGGTGGTGGGGAACTCCTACAATGAGCAGTTCTTC.

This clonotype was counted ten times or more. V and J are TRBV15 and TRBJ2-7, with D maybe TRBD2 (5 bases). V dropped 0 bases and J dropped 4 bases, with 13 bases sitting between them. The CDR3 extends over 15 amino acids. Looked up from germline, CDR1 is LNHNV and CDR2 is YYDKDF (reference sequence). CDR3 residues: CATSRELRASYEQYF. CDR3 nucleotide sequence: TGTGCCACCAGCAGAGAATTGCGGGCATCATACGAGCAGTACTTC. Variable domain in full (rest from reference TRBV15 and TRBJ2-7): DAMVIQNPRYQVTQFGKPVTLSCSQTLNHNVMYWYQQKSSQAPKLLFHYYDKDFNNEADTPDNFQSRRPNTSFCFLDIRSPGLGDTAMYLCATSRELRASYEQYFGPGTRLTVT.

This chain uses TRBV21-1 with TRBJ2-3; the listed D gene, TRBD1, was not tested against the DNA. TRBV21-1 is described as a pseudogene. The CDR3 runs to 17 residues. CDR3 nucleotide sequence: TGTGCCAGCAGCAGGACGGGACAGCCCGACCTCACAGATACGCAGTATTTT. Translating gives CASSRTGQPDLTDTQYF.

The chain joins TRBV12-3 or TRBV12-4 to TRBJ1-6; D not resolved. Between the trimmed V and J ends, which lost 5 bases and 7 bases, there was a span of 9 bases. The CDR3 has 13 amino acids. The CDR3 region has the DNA TGTGCCAGCAGTCCACGGGCAAATTCACCCCTCCACTTT. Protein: CASSPRANSPLHF.

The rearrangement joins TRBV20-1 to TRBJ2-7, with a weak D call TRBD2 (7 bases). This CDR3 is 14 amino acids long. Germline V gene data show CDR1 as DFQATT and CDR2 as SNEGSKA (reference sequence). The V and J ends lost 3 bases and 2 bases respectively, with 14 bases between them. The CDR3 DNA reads TGCAGTGCTAGCTCTGAGGGGGGGACCTACGAGCAGTACTTC. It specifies CSASSEGGTYEQYF.

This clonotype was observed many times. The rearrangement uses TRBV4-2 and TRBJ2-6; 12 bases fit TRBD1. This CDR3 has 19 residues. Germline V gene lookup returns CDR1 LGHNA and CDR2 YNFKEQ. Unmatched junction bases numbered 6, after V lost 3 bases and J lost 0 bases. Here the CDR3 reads CASSHAGTGGSSGANVLTF. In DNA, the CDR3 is TGTGCCAGCAGCCATGCCGGGACAGGGGGCTCCTCTGGGGCCAACGTCCTGACTTTC.

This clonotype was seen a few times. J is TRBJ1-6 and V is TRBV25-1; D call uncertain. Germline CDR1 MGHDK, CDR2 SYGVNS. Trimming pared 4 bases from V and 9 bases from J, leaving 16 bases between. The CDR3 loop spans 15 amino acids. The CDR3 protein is CASSANEAWGSPLHF. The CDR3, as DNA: TGTGCCAGCAGTGCGAATGAGGCTTGGGGTTCACCCCTCCACTTT.

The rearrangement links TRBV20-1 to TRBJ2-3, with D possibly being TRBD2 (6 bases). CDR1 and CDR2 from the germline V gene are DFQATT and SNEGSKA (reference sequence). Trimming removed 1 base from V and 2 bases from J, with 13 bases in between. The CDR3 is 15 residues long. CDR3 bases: TGCAGTGCTAGAGTAGGTAGCGGAGCCACAGATACGCAGTATTTT. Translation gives CSARVGSGATDTQYF.

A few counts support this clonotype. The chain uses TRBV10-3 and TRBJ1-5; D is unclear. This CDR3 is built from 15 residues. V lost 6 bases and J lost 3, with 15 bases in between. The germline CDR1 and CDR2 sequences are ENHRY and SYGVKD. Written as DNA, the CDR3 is TGTGCCATCAGCCGAGCGGGAGGGAACAATCAGCCCCAGCATTTT. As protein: CAISRAGGNNQPQHF.

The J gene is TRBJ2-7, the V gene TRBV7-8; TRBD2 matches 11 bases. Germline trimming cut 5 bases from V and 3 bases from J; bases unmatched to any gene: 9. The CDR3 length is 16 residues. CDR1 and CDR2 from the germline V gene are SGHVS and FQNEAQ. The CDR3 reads CASSPRPGLAVYEQYF. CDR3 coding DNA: TGTGCCAGCAGCCCACGCCCGGGACTAGCGGTCTACGAGCAGTACTTC.

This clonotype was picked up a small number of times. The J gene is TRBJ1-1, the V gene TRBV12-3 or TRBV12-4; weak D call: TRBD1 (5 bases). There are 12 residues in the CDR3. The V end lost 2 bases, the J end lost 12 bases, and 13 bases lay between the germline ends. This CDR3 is CASSLTGRVSFF. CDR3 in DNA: TGTGCCAGCAGTTTAACGGGCAGGGTGTCTTTCTTT.

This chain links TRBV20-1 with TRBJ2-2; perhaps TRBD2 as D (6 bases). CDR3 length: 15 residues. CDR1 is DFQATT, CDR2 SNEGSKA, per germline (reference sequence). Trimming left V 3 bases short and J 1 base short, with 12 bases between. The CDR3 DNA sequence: TGCAGTGCTAGGGAGGGAACGATGAACACCGGGGAGCTGTTTTTT. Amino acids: CSAREGTMNTGELFF.

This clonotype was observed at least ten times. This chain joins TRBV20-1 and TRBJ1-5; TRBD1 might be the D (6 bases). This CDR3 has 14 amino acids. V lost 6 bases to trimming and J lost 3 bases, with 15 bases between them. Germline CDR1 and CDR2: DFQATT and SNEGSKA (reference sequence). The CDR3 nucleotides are TGCAGTGCGCATACCGGGGGCATCAATCAGCCCCAGCATTTT. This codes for CSAHTGGINQPQHF.

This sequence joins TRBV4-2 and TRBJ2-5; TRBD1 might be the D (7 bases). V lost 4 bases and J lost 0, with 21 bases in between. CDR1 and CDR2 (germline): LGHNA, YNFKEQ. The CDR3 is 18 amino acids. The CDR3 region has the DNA TGTGCCAGCAGCCGGGAAAGGGGGCGGGACTTGTACCAAGAGACCCAGTACTTC. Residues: CASSRERGRDLYQETQYF.

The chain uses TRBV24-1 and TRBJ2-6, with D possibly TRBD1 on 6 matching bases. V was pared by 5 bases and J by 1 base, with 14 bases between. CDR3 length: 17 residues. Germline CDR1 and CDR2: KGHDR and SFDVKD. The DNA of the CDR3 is TGTGCCACCAGTGCCTCTCGGGACATTTCTGGGGCCAACGTCCTGACTTTC. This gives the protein CATSASRDISGANVLTF.